These 14 T cell receptor beta chains originate from one sample sequenced in a study of siplizumab effects on memory and regulatory T cells (dated by TCRdb to between 2018 and 2020). Library preparation employed the immunoSEQ multiplex PCR assay. The clones in this table, taken by TCRdb from immuneACCESS, are in-frame only. Not every clone is retained; where verified, under half of the shortfall comes from an unresolved V gene, and the cause of the rest is unknown. In all, the sample holds around 100,000 clones, and about 94% of those were seen once. Over 1% of the sample goes to the ten largest clones. The sequenced material came from non-Treg CD4+ T cells sorted from blood. This specimen's cell subset or site label, interpreted: FACS-sorted unstimulated CD4+ non-regulatory T cells. These receptors were obtained from a human donor in good health.

This clone came up a few times. J is TRBJ1-2 and V is TRBV19, with D unclear. Germline V CDR1 and CDR2: LNHDA, SQIVND (reference sequence). The CDR3 runs 13 residues. Trimming took 7 bases from V and 6 from J, leaving 15 bases between them. The CDR3 DNA sequence: TGTGCCAGTAAGACGGGGAATGATAATGGCTACACCTTC. Residues: CASKTGNDNGYTF.

This chain uses TRBV29-1 with TRBJ2-5; tentatively, D is TRBD2 (6 bases). Trimming shortened V by 6 bases and J by 2 bases, and 16 bases separated the two germline ends. This CDR3 spans 14 amino acids. Germline assignment: CDR1 SQVTM and CDR2 ANQGSEA. The CDR3 protein is CSVRGTQGQETQYF. In DNA, the CDR3 is TGCAGCGTCCGGGGGACTCAAGGTCAAGAGACCCAGTACTTC.

V is TRBV19 and J is TRBJ1-2; D uncertain. Deletions cut 3 bases from V and 0 bases from J, with 11 bases between. CDR3 length: 15 residues. Per the germline V gene, CDR1 is LNHDA and CDR2 is SQIVND (reference sequence). DNA of the CDR3: TGTGCCAGTAGTATGGTTACCAGGACTAACTATGGCTACACCTTC. This gives the protein CASSMVTRTNYGYTF.

V is TRBV10-3 and J is TRBJ2-3; D call uncertain. V was cut by 10 bases and J by 4 bases, with 18 bases left in between. Germline loops: CDR1 ENHRY, CDR2 SYGVKD. CDR3 length equals 14 residues. As DNA, the CDR3 is TGTGCCAGAAGTGGCAGTCCGGCGCCAGATACGCAGTATTTT. Translated: CARSGSPAPDTQYF.

CDR3 coding DNA: TGTGCCAGCAGCTTACAACCCTCATCGGAGACCCAGTACTTC. This sequence encodes CASSLQPSSETQYF. The genes are TRBV7-3 and TRBJ2-5; D gene ambiguous. Per the germline V gene, CDR1 is SGHTA and CDR2 is FQGTGA. Deletions cut 2 bases from V and 5 bases from J, with 12 bases between. This CDR3 has 14 residues.

This sequence joins TRBV2 and TRBJ2-5; 9 nucleotides match TRBD1. Germline V gene sequence: CDR1 SNHLY, CDR2 FYNNEI. Losses at the gene ends were 3 bases for V and 5 bases for J; bases not matched to a gene: 4. The CDR3 covers 14 residues. The CDR3 nucleotides are TGTGCCAGCAGTGACCCCGGGACAGGGGAGACCCAGTACTTC. Its protein product is CASSDPGTGETQYF. The entire variable domain, with the rest obtained from reference TRBV2 and TRBJ2-5, is as follows: EPEVTQTPSHQVTQMGQEVILRCVPISNHLYFYWYRQILGQKVEFLVSFYNNEISEKSEIFDDQFSVERPDGSNFTLKIRSTKLEDSAMYFCASSDPGTGETQYFGPGTRLLVL.

The V and J genes are TRBV10-3 and TRBJ1-1; 10 bases are a match to TRBD1. Per the germline V gene, CDR1 is ENHRY and CDR2 is SYGVKD. The CDR3 has 15 residues. V shed 0 bases, J shed 8 bases, and the junction held 6 bases outside the gene matches. The CDR3 DNA follows: TGTGCCATCAGTGAGTCGAAGGGACAGGGGCTGGAAGCTTTCTTT. It encodes CAISESKGQGLEAFF.

The chain combines TRBV19 with TRBJ2-3; 11 bases match TRBD2. Germline assignment: CDR1 LNHDA and CDR2 SQIVND (reference sequence). The CDR3 consists of 16 residues. V shed 5 bases, J shed 2 bases, and the junction held 6 bases outside the gene matches. The CDR3 protein is CASSGRLAGTTDTQYF. The CDR3 DNA reads TGTGCCAGTAGTGGAAGACTAGCGGGGACCACAGATACGCAGTATTTT.

The chain carries TRBV28 and TRBJ1-1, with D possibly being TRBD1 (5 bases). The CDR3 has 13 residues. Germline V lookup: CDR1 MDHEN, CDR2 SYDVKM. The V end was cut by 6 bases, the J end by 5 bases, with 13 bases between. For the CDR3, the DNA is TGTGCCAGCAGCTCCCCCAGGGCTACTGAAGCTTTCTTT. Residues: CASSSPRATEAFF.

The chain has TRBV18 and TRBJ2-5; 9 bases line up with TRBD2. Germline CDR1 is KGHSH and CDR2 is LQKENI. The CDR3 has 16 residues. Trimming cost V 2 bases and J 0 bases; bases outside gene matches: 4. The CDR3 region has the DNA TGTGCCAGCTCACCAAGGGCTAGCGGGGACCAAGAGACCCAGTACTTC. Amino acids: CASSPRASGDQETQYF.

This clone has just one count. The V call is TRBV10-3, the J call TRBJ1-4, with D perhaps matching TRBD1 (5 bases). Germline assignment: CDR1 ENHRY and CDR2 SYGVKD. The CDR3 covers 15 residues. Trimming stripped 4 bases from V and 5 bases from J, with 14 bases between. In nucleotides, the CDR3 is TGTGCCATCAGTGCCCGACAGAAAGGCAATGAAAAACTGTTTTTT. Encoded protein: CAISARQKGNEKLFF.

The chain joins TRBV6-5 to TRBJ2-2, with D uncertain. Germline V gene data show CDR1 as MNHEY and CDR2 as SVGAGI. The germline V and J ends were trimmed by 2 bases and 5 bases, with 3 bases remaining between them. CDR3 size: 12 residues. The CDR3 reads CASSYQTGELFF. The CDR3 DNA reads TGTGCCAGCAGTTACCAAACCGGGGAGCTGTTTTTT.

V and J are TRBV6-1 and TRBJ2-1; tentatively, D is TRBD1 (6 bases). The length of the CDR3 is 17 residues. V lost 4 bases, J lost 2 bases, and 18 bases lay in between. The germline V gene encodes CDR1 MNHNS and CDR2 SASEGT. The CDR3 sequence is CASSGGGGEGTYNEQFF. The DNA for the CDR3 is TGTGCCAGCAGTGGAGGGGGTGGAGAAGGCACCTACAATGAGCAGTTCTTC.

The chain recombines TRBV18 with TRBJ1-1; the D is unclear. The CDR3 is 11 amino acids. Germline lookup yields CDR1 KGHSH and CDR2 LQKENI. V was clipped by 6 bases and J by 7 bases, with 9 bases between them. The CDR3 region has the DNA TGTGCCAGCTCGCCAGAGCGTGAAGCTTTCTTT. It yields the protein CASSPEREAFF.